A selection of T cell receptor beta chains follows, all from one sample in a study of Ad26.COV2.S vaccination and SARS-CoV-2 variants. The protocol was immunoSEQ multiplex PCR, while the TCRdb copy is restricted to in-frame clones and leaves out a portion. The data hold about 350,000 clones, with 86% observed a single time. Specimen: peripheral blood, collected in a trial of Ad26.COV2.S vaccine versus placebo. The receptors shown here come from a person aged 18 to 59 who received the Ad26.COV2.S COVID-19 vaccine or a placebo. Each CDR3 is given with its conserved first and last residue. A D gene is named only where the DNA matches it firmly. Some rows have no size entry. The others give once, few or many, or a class for an expanded clone.

>TRBV27|-|TRBJ1-1|-
TGTGCCAGCAGTTTCCTACCCTTCAGGGTCACTGAAGCTTTCTTT
CASSFLPFRVTEAFF
>TRBV19|-|TRBJ2-7|TRBD1
TGTGCCAGTAGTATGGCGGGACAGGGGGTTTCCTACGAGCAGTACTTC
CASSMAGQGVSYEQYF
>TRBV19|-|TRBJ1-3|-
TGTGCCAGTAGCCTGGGGTCATTAGGTGGAAACACCATATATTTT
CASSLGSLGGNTIYF
>TRBV10-3|-|TRBJ2-3|-
TGTGCCATCTCTGGGGGCGTCACAGATACGCAGTATTTT
CAISGGVTDTQYF
>TRBV24-1|-|TRBJ2-1|-
TGTGCCACCAGTGACCCACGCTCGCACAATGAGCAGTTCTTC
CATSDPRSHNEQFF
>TRBV7-2|-|TRBJ2-3|-
TGTGCCGCGGACAGAGGCACAGATACGCAGTATTTT
CAADRGTDTQYF
>TRBV27|-|TRBJ1-1|-
TGTGCCAGCACGTCGTCGGGGGCGGGGAACACTGAAGCTTTCTTT
CASTSSGAGNTEAFF
>TRBV4-1|-|TRBJ2-7|-
TGCGCCAGCAGCCAAGAAACTAGGAACCACTACGAGCAGTACTTC
CASSQETRNHYEQYF
>TRBV6-1|-|TRBJ2-1|TRBD2
TGTGCCAGCAGTGAAGCGGGACCTTCTAGCGGGAGGCAGAATGAGCAGTTCTTC
CASSEAGPSSGRQNEQFF
>TRBV28|-|TRBJ2-1|-
TGTGCCAGCAGTTTATTTGGCAACTACAATGAGCAGTTCTTC
CASSLFGNYNEQFF
>TRBV10-3|-|TRBJ1-6|-
TGTGCCATCAGGCGACAGACTAATTCACCCCTCCACTTT
CAIRRQTNSPLHF
>TRBV7-2|-|TRBJ2-5|-
TGTGCCAGCAGCCCCCCCCCGGAGCAGGAGACCCAGTACTTC
CASSPPPEQETQYF
>TRBV4-2|-|TRBJ2-7|-
TGTGCCAGCAGCCAAGATTTGGGCCGGGTATACGAGCAGTACTTC
CASSQDLGRVYEQYF
>TRBV11-2|once|TRBJ1-1|-
TGTGCCAGCAGCGAATTGAACACTGAAGCTTTCTTT
CASSELNTEAFF
>TRBV21-1|few|TRBJ2-7|-
TGTGCCAGCACCCCCCAGGGGTCCTACGAGCAGTACTTC
CASTPQGSYEQYF
>TRBV9|-|TRBJ2-1|TRBD2
TGTGCCAGCAGCCCTCCCCCCTCGGGACTAGCGGGACCGGGGGGTTACAATGAGCAGTTCTTC
CASSPPPSGLAGPGGYNEQFF
>TRBV4-1|-|TRBJ2-2|TRBD1
TGCGCCAGCAGCCAAGTTACCCGCGGGACAGGAACCGGGGAGCTGTTTTTT
CASSQVTRGTGTGELFF
>TRBV19|-|TRBJ1-4|-
TGTGCCAGTAGGAGGACAGAAACAACTAATGAAAAACTGTTTTTT
CASRRTETTNEKLFF
>TRBV5-1|-|TRBJ1-1|-
TGCGCCAGCAGCTTGGTCACAGGAGTGAACACTGAAGCTTTCTTT
CASSLVTGVNTEAFF
>TRBV3-1/TRBV3-2|-|TRBJ1-1|-
TGTGCCAGCAGCCACGGAGCGGGCCAGGGGAAGGGTTTCTTT
CASSHGAGQGKGFF
>TRBV6-5|-|TRBJ1-6|-
TGTGCCAGCAACCCGGGAACGGGTTCACCCCTCCACTTT
CASNPGTGSPLHF
>TRBV27|-|TRBJ1-1|-
TGTGCCAGCAGCCCTAGGGGGGCGGGGGTGTTAGGCGGGAACACTGAAGCTTTCTTT
CASSPRGAGVLGGNTEAFF
>TRBV11-2|-|TRBJ2-2|TRBD1
TGTGCCAGCAGCTTATGGGGACAGGGACTATACACCGGGGAGCTGTTTTTT
CASSLWGQGLYTGELFF
>TRBV19|-|TRBJ2-7|-
TGTGCCAGTAGTGACAGGGCGGGGGTCGGCGAGCAGTACTTC
CASSDRAGVGEQYF
>TRBV30|-|TRBJ2-5|-
TGTGCCTGGAGGCCCCTAGGGGAGACCCAGTACTTC
CAWRPLGETQYF
>TRBV7-2|-|TRBJ1-2|-
TGTGCCAGCAGCTCCACCCCGGGGGCGGGTTTCTATGGCTACACCTTC
CASSSTPGAGFYGYTF
>TRBV7-3|-|TRBJ2-6|-
TGTGCCAGCAGCTTACATATTACAGGGTTAGGGGCCAACGTCCTGACTTTC
CASSLHITGLGANVLTF
>TRBV7-3|-|TRBJ2-1|TRBD1
TGTGCCAGCAGCCCGGGACAGGCCTACAATGAGCAGTTCTTC
CASSPGQAYNEQFF
>TRBV27|-|TRBJ1-1|-
TGTGCCAGCAGTCCCTATTCAGGGTTAGGCACTGAAGCTTTCTTT
CASSPYSGLGTEAFF
>TRBV10-3|-|TRBJ1-1|-
TGTGCCATCAGTGAACGCGAGGGGATTGAGTCTGAAGCTTTCTTT
CAISEREGIESEAFF
>TRBV27|-|TRBJ2-2|TRBD2
TGTGCCAGCAGCCCCACCCCGGGAGGCACCGGGGAGCTGTTTTTT
CASSPTPGGTGELFF
>TRBV18|-|TRBJ1-5|-
TGTGCCAGCTCCGACGTTGGGGCAGGCAATCAGCCCCAGCATTTT
CASSDVGAGNQPQHF
>TRBV4-3|-|TRBJ2-1|TRBD2
TGCGCCAGCAGCCAGGAGGCGCGGGGGTACAATGAGCAGTTCTTC
CASSQEARGYNEQFF
>TRBV18|-|TRBJ2-7|TRBD2
TGTGCCAGCTCACCAGGAGAGGGGACTAGCAGGTACGAGCAGTACTTC
CASSPGEGTSRYEQYF
>TRBV28|-|TRBJ2-7|TRBD1
TGTGCCAGCAGGGGACAGGGGCCCTCTAAAGAGCAGTACTTC
CASRGQGPSKEQYF
>TRBV28|-|TRBJ1-5|-
TGTGCCAGCAGTTTTGGAGGGGACAATCAGCCCCAGCATTTT
CASSFGGDNQPQHF
>TRBV7-9|-|TRBJ1-1|-
TGTGCCAGCAGCTTAGCGCCACGCATGAACACTGAAGCTTTCTTT
CASSLAPRMNTEAFF
>TRBV5-6|-|TRBJ2-3|-
TGTGCCAGCACCCTTATCGGCCAAGCTAGCACAGATACGCAGTATTTT
CASTLIGQASTDTQYF
>TRBV2|-|TRBJ2-5|-
TGTGCCAGCACCCTGGGACGGCAAGAGACCCAGTACTTC
CASTLGRQETQYF
>TRBV19|-|TRBJ2-1|TRBD1
TGTGCCATCAGCGAGGTGGACAGGGGTTACAATGAGCAGTTCTTC
CAISEVDRGYNEQFF
>TRBV4-1|-|TRBJ1-2|TRBD1
TGCGCCAGCAGCCATCTGGACAGGGATCTCTATGGCTACACCTTC
CASSHLDRDLYGYTF
>TRBV7-2|-|TRBJ1-2|-
TGTGCCAGCAGCTTAGGATCCTCTAACTATGGCTACACCTTC
CASSLGSSNYGYTF
>TRBV6-6|-|TRBJ1-2|-
TGTGCCAGCCGGTCATCTCCTAACCCTGGCTACACCTTC
CASRSSPNPGYTF
>TRBV5-1|-|TRBJ2-2|-
TGCGCCAGCAGCTTGGTCGGAAGCTGGACCGGGGAGCTGTTTTTT
CASSLVGSWTGELFF
>TRBV14|few|TRBJ2-5|TRBD2
TGTGCCAGCAGCCAAGGCGTTCAGCCGGGGGGGACCCAGTACTTC
CASSQGVQPGGTQYF
>TRBV10-3|-|TRBJ1-2|-
TGTGCCATCAGTGTTAATAAAAAGGGGGAGGGCTACACCTTC
CAISVNKKGEGYTF
>TRBV11-3|-|TRBJ2-3|-
TGTGCCAGCAGCTTTGGCTTCCGACGGGGAGATACGCAGTATTTT
CASSFGFRRGDTQYF
>TRBV7-8|-|TRBJ2-7|-
TGTGCCAGCAGCTTAGGGCGGATTACCTACGAGCAGTACTTC
CASSLGRITYEQYF
>TRBV7-2|-|TRBJ2-7|-
TGTGCCAGCAGCTTAGGTGTTAATTACGAGCAGTACTTC
CASSLGVNYEQYF
>TRBV18|-|TRBJ2-7|TRBD1
TGTGCCAGCTCACCAACCGGGACAGGGCTCAACGAGCAGTACTTC
CASSPTGTGLNEQYF